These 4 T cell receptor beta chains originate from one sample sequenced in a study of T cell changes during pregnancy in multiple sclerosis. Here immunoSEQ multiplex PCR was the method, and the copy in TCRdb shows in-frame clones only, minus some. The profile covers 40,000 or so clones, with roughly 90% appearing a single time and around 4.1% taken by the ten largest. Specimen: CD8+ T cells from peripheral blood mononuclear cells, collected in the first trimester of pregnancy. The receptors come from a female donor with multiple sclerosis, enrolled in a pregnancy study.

This chain's CDR3 is CASSFLPGQIKLGTEAFF. CDR3 DNA sequence: TGTGCCAGCAGCTTTCTTCCAGGACAGATAAAGTTGGGCACTGAAGCTTTCTTT. The rearrangement joins TRBV11-2 to TRBJ1-1; the D gene is possibly TRBD1 (6 bases). Trimming left V 3 bases short and J 4 bases short, with 24 bases between. CDR1 and CDR2 from the germline V gene are SGHAT and FQNNGV. The CDR3 is 18 residues long.

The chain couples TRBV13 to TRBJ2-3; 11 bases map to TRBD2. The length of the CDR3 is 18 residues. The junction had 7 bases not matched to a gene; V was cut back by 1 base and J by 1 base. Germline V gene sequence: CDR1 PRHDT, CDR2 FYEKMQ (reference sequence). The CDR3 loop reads CASSLAGSLAGGTDTQYF. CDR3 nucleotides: TGTGCCAGCAGCTTAGCAGGATCACTAGCGGGAGGCACAGATACGCAGTATTTT.

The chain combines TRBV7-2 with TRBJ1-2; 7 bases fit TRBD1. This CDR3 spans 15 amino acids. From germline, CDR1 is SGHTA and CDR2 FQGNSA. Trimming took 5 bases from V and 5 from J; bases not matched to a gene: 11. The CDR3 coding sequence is TGTGCCAGCAGCCATTGGACAGGCTCCGGATATGGCTACACCTTC. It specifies CASSHWTGSGYGYTF.

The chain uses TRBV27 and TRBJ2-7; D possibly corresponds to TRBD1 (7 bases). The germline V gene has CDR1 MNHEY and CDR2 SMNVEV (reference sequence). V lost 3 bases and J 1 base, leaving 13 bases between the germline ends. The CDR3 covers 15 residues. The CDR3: CASSFYAGGSYEQYF. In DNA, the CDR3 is TGTGCCAGCAGTTTCTACGCAGGGGGGTCCTACGAGCAGTACTTC.